Below are 14 T cell receptor beta chains sequenced from a single sample in a study of CD8 T cells in ankylosing spondylitis. TCRdb passed the 5' RACE reads through MiXCR, listing each CDR3 protein once. The table includes 200,000 to 300,000 distinct CDR3 sequences, about 11% detected once. The sample comprised blood, either unsorted or a sorted T cell fraction (not recorded which). The receptors stem from a male donor with ankylosing spondylitis or in good health (not recorded which).

Details on this clonotype: The junction departs from germline at one end; a sequencing error may be responsible. The chain combines TRBV7-2 with TRBJ1-5, with TRBD1 identical over 8 bases. Germline V gene sequence: CDR1 SGHTA, CDR2 FQGNSA. This CDR3 region has 14 residues. The CDR3 reads CASRLDRGSQPQHF. The CDR3 nucleotides are TGTGCCAGCAGATTAGACAGGGGATCCCAGCCCCAGCATTTT.

This clonotype was counted ten times or more. This CDR3 is CASSEAGTFTDTQYF. The DNA of the CDR3 is TGTGCCAGCAGTGAAGCAGGGACTTTTACAGATACGCAGTATTTT. This chain uses TRBV2 with TRBJ2-3; the D gene is possibly TRBD2 (6 bases). Trimming stripped 0 bases from V and 3 bases from J, with 10 bases between. Per the germline V gene, CDR1 is SNHLY and CDR2 is FYNNEI. This CDR3 is built from 15 residues.

The V call is TRBV6-5, the J call TRBJ2-2; TRBD2 agrees at 9 bases. Unmatched junction bases numbered 4, after V lost 1 base and J lost 4 bases. Germline V CDR1 and CDR2: MNHEY, SVGAGI. The CDR3 length is 16 residues. CDR3 coding DNA: TGTGCCAGCAGTTACTTCATAGCGGGAGCCACCGGGGAGCTGTTTTTT. As protein: CASSYFIAGATGELFF.

This clonotype was observed at least ten times. V usage is TRBV2 and J usage is TRBJ2-5; the match to TRBD2 covers 8 bases. The junction had 11 bases not matched to a gene; V was cut back by 6 bases and J by 5 bases. Per germline, CDR1 SNHLY and CDR2 FYNNEI. The CDR3 consists of 15 residues. The chain's CDR3 is CASRELARGGETQYF. In DNA, the CDR3 is TGTGCCAGCAGGGAACTAGCTCGGGGGGGGGAGACCCAGTACTTC.

This clonotype showed up many times. The J gene is TRBJ2-7, the V gene TRBV3-1; unclear D gene. The CDR3 covers 13 residues. Trimming shortened V by 4 bases and J by 0 bases, and 7 bases separated the two germline ends. CDR1 is LGHDT and CDR2 is YNNKEL in the germline V gene (reference sequence). CDR3 sequence (DNA): TGTGCCAGCAGCCGTCCCGACTCCTACGAGCAGTACTTC. It encodes CASSRPDSYEQYF.

This clonotype was seen many times. V usage is TRBV7-2 and J usage is TRBJ2-5; a weak D match, TRBD2 (6 bases). The CDR3 contains 13 residues. CDR1 is SGHTA, CDR2 FQGNSA, per germline. The ends were cut back, 5 bases at V and 5 bases at J, with 12 bases in the middle. The CDR3: CASSVSGGETQYF. The CDR3 DNA is TGTGCCAGCAGCGTCAGCGGAGGGGAGACCCAGTACTTC.

V usage is TRBV4-2 and J usage is TRBJ2-4, with D perhaps matching TRBD1 (5 bases). This CDR3 is built from 13 residues. V was trimmed by 4 bases and J by 9 bases, leaving 13 bases between them. Germline V lookup: CDR1 LGHNA, CDR2 YNFKEQ. DNA of the CDR3: TGTGCCAGCAGCCCTAGGGGCCCCGGCATTCAGTACTTC. It yields the protein CASSPRGPGIQYF.

The chain couples TRBV18 to TRBJ1-2; D gene unclear. With 4 bases removed from V and 7 bases from J, the gap between germline ends came to 16 bases. CDR1 KGHSH and CDR2 LQKENI come from the germline V gene. This CDR3 region has 14 residues. The CDR3 region has the DNA TGTGCCAGCTCACGCCTTAGGGAATTTGCTGGCTACACCTTC. Protein sequence: CASSRLREFAGYTF.

This clonotype occurred many times. V is TRBV12-3 or TRBV12-4 and J is TRBJ2-2; D gene unclear. Trimming left V 3 bases short and J 3 bases short, with 11 bases between. The CDR3 contains 15 residues. The CDR3 sequence is CASSLIATYTGELFF. CDR3 coding DNA: TGTGCCAGCAGTTTGATAGCCACCTACACCGGGGAGCTGTTTTTT.

The chain carries TRBV4-2 and TRBJ2-3; D gene ambiguous. Germline V gene data show CDR1 as LGHNA and CDR2 as YNFKEQ. V was trimmed by 0 bases and J by 0 bases, leaving 4 bases between them. This CDR3 is 14 amino acids long. CDR3 nucleotide sequence: TGTGCCAGCAGCCAAGACTATAGCACAGATACGCAGTATTTT. It translates to CASSQDYSTDTQYF.

This clonotype appeared many times. The rearrangement joins TRBV20-1 to TRBJ2-1; 9 nucleotides agree with TRBD2. This CDR3 has 14 residues. The ends lost 3 bases at V and 4 bases at J; junction bases unmatched: 4. Germline values: CDR1 DFQATT, CDR2 SNEGSKA (reference sequence). The CDR3 nucleotides are TGCAGTGCTAGTAGGCGGGGGGGTTACAATGAGCAGTTCTTC. It specifies CSASRRGGYNEQFF.

In its sample, this clonotype was seen many times. V gene TRBV30 combines with J gene TRBJ1-4; no firm D call. Looked up from germline, CDR1 is GTSNPN and CDR2 is SVGIG (reference sequence). This CDR3 comprises 8 residues. As DNA, the CDR3 is TGTCTGAGTGAAAAACTGTTTTTT. Its protein is CLSEKLFF.

In its sample, this clonotype was seen many times. This chain connects TRBV3-1 to TRBJ2-3; TRBD2 matches at 12 bases. Trimming removed 4 bases from V and 4 bases from J; junction bases left unmatched: 3. Germline CDR1 and CDR2: LGHDT and YNNKEL (reference sequence). The CDR3 extends over 15 amino acids. This CDR3 reads CASSRLAGAPDTQYF. CDR3 sequence (DNA): TGTGCCAGCAGCCGACTAGCGGGGGCTCCAGATACGCAGTATTTT.

There are many counts of this clonotype. V gene TRBV6-5 combines with J gene TRBJ2-3; D gene unclear. Germline V gene sequence: CDR1 MNHEY, CDR2 SVGAGI. V dropped 2 bases and J dropped 2 bases, with 8 bases sitting between them. The CDR3 covers 14 residues. The CDR3: CASSYSPSTDTQYF. In nucleotides, the CDR3 is TGTGCCAGCAGTTACAGTCCCTCCACAGATACGCAGTATTTT.